These 19 T cell receptor beta chains came from one sample sequenced in a study of response to subunit inactivated influenza vaccine. Each CDR3 protein gets one entry after TCRdb re-called the RT-PCR reads with MiXCR. The profile covers some 300,000 distinct CDR3 sequences, with about 20% appearing a single time and 10% taken by the ten largest. Here the sequenced sample was PBMCs from blood, taken less than 22 months after vaccination. All receptors come from a man aged 50 to 69 who received an inactivated influenza vaccine.

This clonotype was seen ten or more times. This rearrangement joins TRBV6-2 or TRBV6-3 to TRBJ1-1; D uncertain. CDR3 length equals 12 residues. V lost 2 bases and J lost 5, with 6 bases in between. Germline CDR1 reads MNHEY; CDR2 reads SVGEGT. The CDR3 DNA follows: TGTGCCAGCAGTTACGGCGGAACTGAAGCTTTCTTT. Amino acids: CASSYGGTEAFF.

Many counts were recorded for this clonotype. The chain carries TRBV20-1 and TRBJ1-5, with D possibly being TRBD1 (5 bases). The V and J ends lost 3 bases and 3 bases respectively, with 12 bases between them. The germline V gene has CDR1 DFQATT and CDR2 SNEGSKA (reference sequence). The CDR3 totals 14 residues. CDR3 sequence reads: CSARRGGDNQPQHF. CDR3 bases: TGCAGTGCTAGGCGTGGGGGAGACAATCAGCCCCAGCATTTT.

There are a few counts of this clonotype. The chain has TRBV12-3 or TRBV12-4 and TRBJ2-3, with TRBD2 as a possible D gene (6 bases). The length of the CDR3 is 14 residues. Trimming cost V 3 bases and J 11 bases, with 18 bases left between them. This CDR3 reads CASSLLRGRTKQYF. DNA of the CDR3: TGTGCCAGCAGTTTGTTGCGGGGCCGTACCAAGCAGTATTTT.

This clonotype was found a few times. V usage is TRBV28 and J usage is TRBJ2-7; D call uncertain. CDR1 is MDHEN, CDR2 SYDVKM, per germline. This CDR3 is 12 amino acids long. The V end was cut by 1 base, the J end by 6 bases, with 7 bases between. Here the CDR3 DNA reads TGTGCCAGCAGTTTATCCCCGGTCGAGCAGTACTTC. This gives the protein CASSLSPVEQYF.

This clonotype showed up just once. J is TRBJ2-2 and V is TRBV7-6, with TRBD1 as a possible D gene (5 bases). Per germline, CDR1 SGHVS and CDR2 FNYEAQ. The CDR3 loop spans 14 amino acids. V gave up 1 base and J gave up 6 bases, with 9 bases separating them. CDR3 DNA sequence: TGTGCCAGCAGCTTAGAACAGGTTGCCGGGGAGCTGTTTTTT. Amino acid sequence: CASSLEQVAGELFF.

This clonotype turned up a few times. V gene TRBV7-2 combines with J gene TRBJ1-3; D call uncertain. V was trimmed by 5 bases and J by 0 bases, leaving 11 bases between them. The length of the CDR3 is 15 residues. The V gene's germline CDR1 is SGHTA and CDR2 FQGNSA. The CDR3 DNA reads TGTGCCAGCAGCGCGGCCGGGATCTCTGGAAACACCATATATTTT. Protein: CASSAAGISGNTIYF. Full variable domain (outside the CDR3, taken from reference TRBV7-2 and TRBJ1-3): GAGVSQSPSNKVTEKGKDVELRCDPISGHTALYWYRQSLGQGLEFLIYFQGNSAPDKSGLPSDRFSAERTGGSVSTLTIQRTQQEDSAVYLCASSAAGISGNTIYFGEGSWLTVV.

The chain uses TRBV4-3 and TRBJ1-2, with TRBD1 matching 7 bases. V lost 4 bases to trimming and J lost 0 bases; unmatched junction nucleotides: 5. The CDR3 runs 15 residues. From germline, CDR1 is LGHNA and CDR2 YSLEER. CDR3 sequence reads: CASSLGQTSNYGYTF. The CDR3 region has the DNA TGCGCCAGCAGCCTGGGACAGACTTCTAACTATGGCTACACCTTC.

The table lists this clonotype with a few counts. The V and J genes are TRBV12-3 or TRBV12-4 and TRBJ2-2; D not certain. The germline V and J ends were trimmed by 8 bases and 9 bases, with 10 bases remaining between them. The CDR3 is 11 amino acids. CDR3 nucleotide sequence: TGTGCCAGCTCGGACGCTAGGGAGCTGTTTTTT. It specifies CASSDARELFF.

The J gene is TRBJ2-7, the V gene TRBV28; 13 bases match TRBD2. This CDR3 has 15 amino acids. From germline, CDR1 is MDHEN and CDR2 SYDVKM. The V and J ends lost 5 bases and 6 bases, in that order; junction bases with no gene match: 7. The CDR3, as DNA: TGTGCCAGCAGTCTCCCCGGGACTAGCGGGACCGAGCAGTACTTC. Its translation is CASSLPGTSGTEQYF.

This chain links TRBV14 with TRBJ1-2, with D possibly matching TRBD1 (6 bases). Trimming shortened V by 0 bases and J by 5 bases, and 13 bases separated the two germline ends. CDR3 length: 15 amino acids. Per the germline V gene, CDR1 is SGHDN and CDR2 is FVKESK. CDR3 nucleotides: TGTGCCAGCAGCCAAGAATCTCGGGGGCAGTATGGCTACACCTTC. Its protein is CASSQESRGQYGYTF.

This clonotype was detected only a few times. The rearrangement links TRBV5-1 to TRBJ2-1; possible D gene TRBD1, 6 bases. The germline CDR1 and CDR2 sequences are SGHRS and YFSETQ. The CDR3 is 15 amino acids. The ends were cut back, 4 bases at V and 4 bases at J, with 15 bases in the middle. CDR3 region: CASSLLQGEYNEQFF. The DNA of the CDR3 is TGCGCCAGCAGCCTATTACAGGGAGAGTACAATGAGCAGTTCTTC.

CDR3 in amino acids: CAWSVRDRGNQPQHF. The CDR3 DNA sequence: TGTGCCTGGAGTGTACGTGACAGGGGCAATCAGCCCCAGCATTTT. The chain combines TRBV30 with TRBJ1-5; TRBD1 matches 7 bases. The CDR3 spans 15 residues. Germline lookup yields CDR1 GTSNPN and CDR2 SVGIG (reference sequence). With 0 bases clipped from V and 2 bases from J, the junction kept 4 bases outside the gene matches.

This chain links TRBV7-6 with TRBJ1-5; no firm D call. V was shortened by 3 bases and J by 5 bases, with 11 bases between the two germline ends. Germline assignment: CDR1 SGHVS and CDR2 FNYEAQ. The CDR3 is 14 residues long. The CDR3 spells CASSFPQADQPQHF. CDR3 sequence (DNA): TGTGCCAGCAGCTTTCCGCAGGCAGATCAGCCCCAGCATTTT.

This clonotype has more than one count but fewer than ten. The rearrangement joins TRBV5-4 to TRBJ1-2; the D is unclear. The germline CDR1 and CDR2 sequences are SGHNT and YYREEE (reference sequence). V shed 3 bases and J shed 6 bases, with 15 bases lying between them. CDR3 length: 14 residues. The CDR3 loop reads CASSSGPGFDGYTF. The CDR3 DNA is TGTGCCAGCAGCTCTGGGCCGGGCTTCGATGGCTACACCTTC.

The rearrangement uses TRBV12-3 or TRBV12-4 and TRBJ2-7, with TRBD1 as a possible D gene (6 bases). Trimming left V 2 bases short and J 4 bases short, with 9 bases between. The CDR3 totals 13 residues. This chain's CDR3 is CASSLRQGYEQYF. CDR3 DNA: TGTGCCAGCAGTTTACGGCAGGGGTACGAGCAGTACTTC.

This clonotype was counted only a few times. This chain links TRBV7-9 with TRBJ2-5; D remains ambiguous. Trimming took 3 bases from V and 5 from J, leaving 10 bases between them. The CDR3 extends over 13 amino acids. The V gene's germline CDR1 is SEHNR and CDR2 FQNEAQ (reference sequence). The CDR3 DNA sequence: TGTGCCAGCAGCTTTATCTCTTTGGAGACCCAGTACTTC. Translation: CASSFISLETQYF.

V and J are TRBV4-3 and TRBJ1-4; possibly TRBD1 for D (6 bases). Trimming removed 2 bases from V and 7 bases from J, with 11 bases in between. The CDR3 runs 14 residues. In germline, CDR1 is LGHNA, CDR2 YSLEER. The CDR3 DNA sequence: TGCGCCAGCAGCCAACGACAGGACCCTGAAAAACTGTTTTTT. Translation: CASSQRQDPEKLFF.

V usage is TRBV20-1 and J usage is TRBJ2-6; D gene uncertain. The CDR3 totals 17 residues. V lost 1 base and J 2 bases, leaving 15 bases between the germline ends. Germline CDR1 reads DFQATT; CDR2 reads SNEGSKA (reference sequence). CDR3 nucleotide sequence: TGCAGTGCTAGAGGCGGAGTTGCAGGAGCTGGGGCCAACGTCCTGACTTTC. It specifies CSARGGVAGAGANVLTF.

This clonotype occurred a few times. This chain links TRBV19 with TRBJ2-7; tentatively, D is TRBD2 (6 bases). CDR1 is LNHDA and CDR2 is SQIVND in the germline V gene (reference sequence). The CDR3 runs to 15 residues. The V end lost 5 bases, the J end lost 2 bases, and 16 bases lay between the germline ends. CDR3 in amino acids: CASSLHRDSTYEQYF. The CDR3 DNA reads TGTGCCAGTAGTTTACACCGGGACTCTACCTACGAGCAGTACTTC.